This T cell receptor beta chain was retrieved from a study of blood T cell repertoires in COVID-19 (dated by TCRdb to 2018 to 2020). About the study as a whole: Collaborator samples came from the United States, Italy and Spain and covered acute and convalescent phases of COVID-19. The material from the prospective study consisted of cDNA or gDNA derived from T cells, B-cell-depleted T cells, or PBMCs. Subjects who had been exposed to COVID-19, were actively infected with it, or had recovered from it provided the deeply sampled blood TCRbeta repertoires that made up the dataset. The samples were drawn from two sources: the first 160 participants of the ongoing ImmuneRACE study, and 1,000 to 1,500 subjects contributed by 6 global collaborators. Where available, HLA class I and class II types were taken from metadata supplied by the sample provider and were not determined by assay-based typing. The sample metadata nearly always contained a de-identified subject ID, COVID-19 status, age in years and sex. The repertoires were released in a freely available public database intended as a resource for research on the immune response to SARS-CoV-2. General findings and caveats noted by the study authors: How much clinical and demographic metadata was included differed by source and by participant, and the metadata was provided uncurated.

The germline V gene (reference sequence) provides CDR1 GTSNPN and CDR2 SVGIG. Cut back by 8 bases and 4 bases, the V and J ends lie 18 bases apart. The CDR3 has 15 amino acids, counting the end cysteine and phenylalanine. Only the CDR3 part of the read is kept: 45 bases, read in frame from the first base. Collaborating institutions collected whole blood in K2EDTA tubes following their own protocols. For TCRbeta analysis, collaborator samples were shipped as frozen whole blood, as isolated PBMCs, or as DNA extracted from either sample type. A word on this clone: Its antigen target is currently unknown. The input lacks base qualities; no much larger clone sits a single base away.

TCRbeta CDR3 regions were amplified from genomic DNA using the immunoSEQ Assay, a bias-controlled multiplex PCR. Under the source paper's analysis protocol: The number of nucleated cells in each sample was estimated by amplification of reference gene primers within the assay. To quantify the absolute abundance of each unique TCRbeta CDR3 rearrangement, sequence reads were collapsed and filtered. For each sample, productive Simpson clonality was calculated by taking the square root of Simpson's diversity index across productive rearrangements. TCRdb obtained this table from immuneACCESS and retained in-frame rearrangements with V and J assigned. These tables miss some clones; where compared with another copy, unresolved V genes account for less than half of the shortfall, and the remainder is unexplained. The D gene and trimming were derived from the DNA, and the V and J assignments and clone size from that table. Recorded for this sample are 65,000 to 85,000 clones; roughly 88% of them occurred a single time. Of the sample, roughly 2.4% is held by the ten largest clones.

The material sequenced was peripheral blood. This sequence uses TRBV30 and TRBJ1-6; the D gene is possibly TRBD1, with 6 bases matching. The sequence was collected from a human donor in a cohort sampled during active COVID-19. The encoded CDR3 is CALRRGQSYNSPLHF. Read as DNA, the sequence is TGTGCCCTCCGACGGGGACAAAGTTATAATTCACCCCTCCACTTT. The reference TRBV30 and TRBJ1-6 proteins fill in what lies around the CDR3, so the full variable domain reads SQTIHQWPATLVQPVGSPLSLECTVEGTSNPNLYWYRQAAGRGLQLLFYSVGIGQISSEVPQNLSASRPQDRQFILSSKKLLLSDSGFYLCALRRGQSYNSPLHFGNGTRLTVT.